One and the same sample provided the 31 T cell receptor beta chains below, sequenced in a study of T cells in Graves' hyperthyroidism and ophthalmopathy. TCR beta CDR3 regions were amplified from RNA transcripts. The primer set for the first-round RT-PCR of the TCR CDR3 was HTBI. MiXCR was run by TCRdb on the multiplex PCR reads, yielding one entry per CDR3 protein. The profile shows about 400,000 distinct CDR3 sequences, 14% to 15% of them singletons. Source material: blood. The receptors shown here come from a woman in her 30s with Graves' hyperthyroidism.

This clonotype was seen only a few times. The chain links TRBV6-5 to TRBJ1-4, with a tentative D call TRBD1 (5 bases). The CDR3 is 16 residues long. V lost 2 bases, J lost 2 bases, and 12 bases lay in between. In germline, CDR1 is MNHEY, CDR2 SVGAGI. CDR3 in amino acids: CASSYRGARTNEKLFF. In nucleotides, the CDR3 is TGTGCCAGCAGTTACCGCGGGGCTCGGACTAATGAAAAACTGTTTTTT.

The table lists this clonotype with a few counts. The CDR3 protein is CASMTRISNQPQHF. Written as DNA, the CDR3 is TGTGCCAGCATGACAAGGATAAGCAATCAGCCCCAGCATTTT. V gene TRBV28 combines with J gene TRBJ1-5; no firm D call. CDR1 MDHEN and CDR2 SYDVKM come from the germline V gene. The CDR3 has 14 amino acids. Trimming removed 7 bases at V and 1 base at J, with 11 bases between.

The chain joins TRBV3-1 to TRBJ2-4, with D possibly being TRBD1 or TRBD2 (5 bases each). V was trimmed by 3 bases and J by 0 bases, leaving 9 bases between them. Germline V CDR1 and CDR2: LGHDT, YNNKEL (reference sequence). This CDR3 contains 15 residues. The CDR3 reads CASSQGELAKNIQYF. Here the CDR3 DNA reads TGTGCCAGCAGCCAGGGGGAGCTAGCCAAAAACATTCAGTACTTC.

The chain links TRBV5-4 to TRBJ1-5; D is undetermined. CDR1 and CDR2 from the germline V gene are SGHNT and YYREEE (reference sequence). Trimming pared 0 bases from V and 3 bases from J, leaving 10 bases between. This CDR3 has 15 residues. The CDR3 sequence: CASSLGQLYNQPQHF. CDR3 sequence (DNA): TGTGCCAGCAGCTTGGGTCAGCTCTACAATCAGCCCCAGCATTTT.

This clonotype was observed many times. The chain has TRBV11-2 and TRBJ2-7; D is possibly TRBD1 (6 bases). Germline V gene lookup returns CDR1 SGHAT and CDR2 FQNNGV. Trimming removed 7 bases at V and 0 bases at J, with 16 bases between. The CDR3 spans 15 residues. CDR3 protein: CASTYTTGSSYEQYF. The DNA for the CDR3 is TGTGCCAGCACCTACACGACAGGCAGCTCCTACGAGCAGTACTTC.

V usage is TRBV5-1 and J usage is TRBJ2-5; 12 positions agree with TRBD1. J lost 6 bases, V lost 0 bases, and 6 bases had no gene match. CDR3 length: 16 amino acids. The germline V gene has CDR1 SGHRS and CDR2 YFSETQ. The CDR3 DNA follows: TGCGCCAGCAGCTTGGTTGGGACAGGGGGCCAGAAGACCCAGTACTTC. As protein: CASSLVGTGGQKTQYF.

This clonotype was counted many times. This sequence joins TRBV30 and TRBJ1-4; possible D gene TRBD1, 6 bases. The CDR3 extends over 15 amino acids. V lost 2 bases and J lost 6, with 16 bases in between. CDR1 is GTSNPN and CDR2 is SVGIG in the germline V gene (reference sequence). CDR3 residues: CAWSSVGRGDEKLFF. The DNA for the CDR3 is TGTGCCTGGAGTTCCGTCGGCAGGGGTGATGAAAAACTGTTTTTT.

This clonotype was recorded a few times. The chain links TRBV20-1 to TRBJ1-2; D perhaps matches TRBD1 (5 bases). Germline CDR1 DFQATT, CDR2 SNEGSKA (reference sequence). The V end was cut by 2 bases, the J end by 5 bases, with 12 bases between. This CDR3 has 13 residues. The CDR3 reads CSARRGTGYGYTF. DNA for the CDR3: TGCAGTGCTAGAAGAGGGACGGGTTATGGCTACACCTTC.

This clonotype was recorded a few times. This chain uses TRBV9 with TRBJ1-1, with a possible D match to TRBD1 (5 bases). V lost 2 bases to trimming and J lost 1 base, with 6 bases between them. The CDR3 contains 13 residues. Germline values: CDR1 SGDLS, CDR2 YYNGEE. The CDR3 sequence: CASSVQGNTEAFF. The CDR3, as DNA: TGTGCCAGCAGCGTGCAGGGGAACACTGAAGCTTTCTTT.

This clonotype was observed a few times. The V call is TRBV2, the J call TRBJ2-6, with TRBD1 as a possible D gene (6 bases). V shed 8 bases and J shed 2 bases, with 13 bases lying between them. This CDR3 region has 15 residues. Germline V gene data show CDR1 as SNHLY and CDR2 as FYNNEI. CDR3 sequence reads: CASRTRTAGANVLTF. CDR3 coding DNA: TGTGCCAGCCGGACCCGGACAGCTGGGGCCAACGTCCTGACTTTC. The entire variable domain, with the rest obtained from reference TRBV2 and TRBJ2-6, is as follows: EPEVTQTPSHQVTQMGQEVILRCVPISNHLYFYWYRQILGQKVEFLVSFYNNEISEKSEIFDDQFSVERPDGSNFTLKIRSTKLEDSAMYFCASRTRTAGANVLTFGAGSRLTVL.

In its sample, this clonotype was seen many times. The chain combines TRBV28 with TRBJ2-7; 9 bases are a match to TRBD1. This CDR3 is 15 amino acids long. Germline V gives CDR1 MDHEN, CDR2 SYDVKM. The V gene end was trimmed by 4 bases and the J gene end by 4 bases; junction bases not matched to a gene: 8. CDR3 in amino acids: CASSSPGQGGYEQYF. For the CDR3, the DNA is TGTGCCAGCAGTTCACCGGGACAGGGAGGTTACGAGCAGTACTTC. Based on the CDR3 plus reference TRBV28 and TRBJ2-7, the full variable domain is DVKVTQSSRYLVKRTGEKVFLECVQDMDHENMFWYRQDPGLGLRLIYFSYDVKMKEKGDIPEGYSVSREKKERFSLILESASTNQTSMYLCASSSPGQGGYEQYFGPGTRLTVT.

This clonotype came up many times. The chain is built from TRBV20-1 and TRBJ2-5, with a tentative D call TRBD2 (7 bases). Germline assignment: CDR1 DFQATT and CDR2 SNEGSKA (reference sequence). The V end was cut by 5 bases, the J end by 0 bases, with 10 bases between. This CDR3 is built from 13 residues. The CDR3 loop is CSAGGADQETQYF. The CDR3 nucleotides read TGCAGTGCTGGGGGGGCTGACCAAGAGACCCAGTACTTC.

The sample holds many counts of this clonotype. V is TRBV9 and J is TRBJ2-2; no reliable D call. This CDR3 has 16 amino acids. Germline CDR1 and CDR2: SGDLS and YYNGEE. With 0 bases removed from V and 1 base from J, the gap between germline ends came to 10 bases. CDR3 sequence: CASSVANQVNTGELFF. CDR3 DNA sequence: TGTGCCAGCAGCGTAGCTAACCAGGTGAACACCGGGGAGCTGTTTTTT.

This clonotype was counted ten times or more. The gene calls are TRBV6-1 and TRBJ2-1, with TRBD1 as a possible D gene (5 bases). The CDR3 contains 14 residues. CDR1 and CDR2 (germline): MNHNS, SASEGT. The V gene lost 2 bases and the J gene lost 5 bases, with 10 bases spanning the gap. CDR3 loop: CASSEWGAHNEQFF. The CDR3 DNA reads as TGTGCCAGCAGTGAATGGGGCGCACACAATGAGCAGTTCTTC.

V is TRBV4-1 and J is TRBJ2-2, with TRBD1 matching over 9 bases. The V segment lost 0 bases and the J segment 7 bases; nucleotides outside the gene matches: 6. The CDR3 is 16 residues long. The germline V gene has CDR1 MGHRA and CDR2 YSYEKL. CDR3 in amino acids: CASSQEYGQGIGELFF. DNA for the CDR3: TGCGCCAGCAGCCAAGAGTATGGACAGGGGATCGGGGAGCTGTTTTTT.

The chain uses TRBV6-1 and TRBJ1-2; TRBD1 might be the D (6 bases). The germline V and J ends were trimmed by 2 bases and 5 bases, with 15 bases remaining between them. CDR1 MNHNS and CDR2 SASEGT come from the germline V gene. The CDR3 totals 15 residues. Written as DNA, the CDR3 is TGTGCCAGCAGTGAAATGGTGCAGGGGATTTATGGCTACACCTTC. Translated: CASSEMVQGIYGYTF.

The CDR3 nucleotides are TGTGCCAGCATACACGTTTATGATAATTCACCCCTCCACTTT. Its protein is CASIHVYDNSPLHF. V usage is TRBV6-1 and J usage is TRBJ1-6; no definite D call. The CDR3 spans 14 residues. Germline V CDR1 and CDR2: MNHNS, SASEGT. With 7 bases removed from V and 5 bases from J, the gap between germline ends came to 12 bases.

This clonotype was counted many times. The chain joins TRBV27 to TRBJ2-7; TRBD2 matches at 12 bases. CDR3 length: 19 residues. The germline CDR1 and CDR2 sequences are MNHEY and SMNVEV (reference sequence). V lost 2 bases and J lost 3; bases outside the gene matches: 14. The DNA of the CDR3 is TGTGCCAGCAGTTTACCCTCTAGCGGGAGGGCCGCGAGGGTCTACGAGCAGTACTTC. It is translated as CASSLPSSGRAARVYEQYF.

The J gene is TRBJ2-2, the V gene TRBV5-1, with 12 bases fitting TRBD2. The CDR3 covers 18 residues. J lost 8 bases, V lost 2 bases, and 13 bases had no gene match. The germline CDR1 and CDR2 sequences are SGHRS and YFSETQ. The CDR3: CASSFSETSGRRTGELFF. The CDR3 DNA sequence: TGCGCCAGCAGCTTTTCGGAGACTAGCGGGAGACGGACTGGGGAGCTGTTTTTT.

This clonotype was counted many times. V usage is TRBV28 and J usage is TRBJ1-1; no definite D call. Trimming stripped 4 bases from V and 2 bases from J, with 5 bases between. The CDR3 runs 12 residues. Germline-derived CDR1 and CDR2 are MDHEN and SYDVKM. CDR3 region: CASSSANTEAFF. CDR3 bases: TGTGCCAGCAGTTCCGCAAACACTGAAGCTTTCTTT.

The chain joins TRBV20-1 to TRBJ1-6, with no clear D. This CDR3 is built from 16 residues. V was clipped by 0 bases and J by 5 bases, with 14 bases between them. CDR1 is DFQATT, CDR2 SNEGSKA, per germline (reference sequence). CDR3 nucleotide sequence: TGCAGTGCTAGAGATTTGGGAGGAATTAATAATTCACCCCTCCACTTT. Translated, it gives CSARDLGGINNSPLHF.

CDR3 nucleotide sequence: TGTGCCAGCAGCGTAGCTGACGAGAGAACCGGGGAGCTGTTTTTT. This gives the protein CASSVADERTGELFF. The rearrangement links TRBV9 to TRBJ2-2; D is undetermined. Germline assignment: CDR1 SGDLS and CDR2 YYNGEE. This CDR3 has 15 residues. V was clipped by 0 bases and J by 5 bases, with 11 bases between them. The entire variable domain, with the rest obtained from reference TRBV9 and TRBJ2-2, is as follows: DSGVTQTPKHLITATGQRVTLRCSPRSGDLSVYWYQQSLDQGLQFLIQYYNGEERAKGNILERFSAQQFPDLHSELNLSSLELGDSALYFCASSVADERTGELFFGEGSRLTVL.

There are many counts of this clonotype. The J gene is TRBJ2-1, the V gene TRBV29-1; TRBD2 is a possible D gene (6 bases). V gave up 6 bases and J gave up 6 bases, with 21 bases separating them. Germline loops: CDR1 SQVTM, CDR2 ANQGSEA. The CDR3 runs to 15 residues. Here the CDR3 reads CSVSTLASKSNEQFF. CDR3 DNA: TGCAGCGTGTCCACCCTAGCGTCGAAATCCAATGAGCAGTTCTTC.

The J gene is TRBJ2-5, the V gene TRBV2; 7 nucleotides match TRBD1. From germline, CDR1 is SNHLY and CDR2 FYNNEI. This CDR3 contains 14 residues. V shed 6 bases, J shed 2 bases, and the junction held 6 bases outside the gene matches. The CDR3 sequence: CASRKTGPQETQYF. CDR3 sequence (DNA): TGTGCCAGCAGGAAGACAGGGCCTCAAGAGACCCAGTACTTC.

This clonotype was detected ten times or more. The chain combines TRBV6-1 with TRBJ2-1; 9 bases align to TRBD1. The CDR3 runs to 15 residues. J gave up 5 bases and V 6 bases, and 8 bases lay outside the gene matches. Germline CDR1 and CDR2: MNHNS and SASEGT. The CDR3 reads CASRNRDRAHNEQFF. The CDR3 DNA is TGTGCCAGCAGGAACCGGGACAGGGCCCACAATGAGCAGTTCTTC.

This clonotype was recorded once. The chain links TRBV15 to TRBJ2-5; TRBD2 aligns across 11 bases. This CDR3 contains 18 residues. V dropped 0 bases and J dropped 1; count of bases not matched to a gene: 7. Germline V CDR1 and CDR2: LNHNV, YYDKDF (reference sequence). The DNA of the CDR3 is TGTGCCACCAGCAGAGATGGTCGACTAGCGGGGATCCAAGAGACCCAGTACTTC. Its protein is CATSRDGRLAGIQETQYF.

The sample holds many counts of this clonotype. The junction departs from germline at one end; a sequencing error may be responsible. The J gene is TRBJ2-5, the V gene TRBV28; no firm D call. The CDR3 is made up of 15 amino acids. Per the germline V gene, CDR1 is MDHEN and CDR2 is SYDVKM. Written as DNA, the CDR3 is TGTGCCAGCAGCCCAGGCGGCAGAACTATCGTAGGGAAGAACTTC. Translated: CASSPGGRTIVGKNF.

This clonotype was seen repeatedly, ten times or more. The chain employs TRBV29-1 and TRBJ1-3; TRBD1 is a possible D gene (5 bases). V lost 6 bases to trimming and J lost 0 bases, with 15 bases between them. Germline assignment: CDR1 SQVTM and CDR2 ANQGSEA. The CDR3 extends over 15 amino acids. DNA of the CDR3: TGCAGCGTGGGAACGGGACTCAGCTCTGGAAACACCATATATTTT. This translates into CSVGTGLSSGNTIYF.

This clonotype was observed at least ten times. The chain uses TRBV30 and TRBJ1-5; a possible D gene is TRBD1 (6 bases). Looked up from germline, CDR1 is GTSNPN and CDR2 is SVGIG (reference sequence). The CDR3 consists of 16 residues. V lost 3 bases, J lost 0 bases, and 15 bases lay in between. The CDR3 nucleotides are TGTGCCTGGAGCGCGTCAGGGGCCCTTAGCAATCAGCCCCAGCATTTT. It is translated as CAWSASGALSNQPQHF.

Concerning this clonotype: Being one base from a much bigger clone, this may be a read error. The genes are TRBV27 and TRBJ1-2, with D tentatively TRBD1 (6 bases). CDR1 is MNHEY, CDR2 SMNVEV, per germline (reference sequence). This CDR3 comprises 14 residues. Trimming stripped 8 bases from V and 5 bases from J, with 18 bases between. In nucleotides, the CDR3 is TGTGCCAGCGGCCGGGGGGGGCTACTATATGGCTACACCTTC. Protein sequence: CASGRGGLLYGYTF.

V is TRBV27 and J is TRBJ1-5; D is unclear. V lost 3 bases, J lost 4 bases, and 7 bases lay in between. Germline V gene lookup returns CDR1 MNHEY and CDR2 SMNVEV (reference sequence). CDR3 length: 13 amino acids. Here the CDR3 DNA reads TGTGCCAGCAGTTTTTACGGAAATCAGCCCCAGCATTTT. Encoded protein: CASSFYGNQPQHF.